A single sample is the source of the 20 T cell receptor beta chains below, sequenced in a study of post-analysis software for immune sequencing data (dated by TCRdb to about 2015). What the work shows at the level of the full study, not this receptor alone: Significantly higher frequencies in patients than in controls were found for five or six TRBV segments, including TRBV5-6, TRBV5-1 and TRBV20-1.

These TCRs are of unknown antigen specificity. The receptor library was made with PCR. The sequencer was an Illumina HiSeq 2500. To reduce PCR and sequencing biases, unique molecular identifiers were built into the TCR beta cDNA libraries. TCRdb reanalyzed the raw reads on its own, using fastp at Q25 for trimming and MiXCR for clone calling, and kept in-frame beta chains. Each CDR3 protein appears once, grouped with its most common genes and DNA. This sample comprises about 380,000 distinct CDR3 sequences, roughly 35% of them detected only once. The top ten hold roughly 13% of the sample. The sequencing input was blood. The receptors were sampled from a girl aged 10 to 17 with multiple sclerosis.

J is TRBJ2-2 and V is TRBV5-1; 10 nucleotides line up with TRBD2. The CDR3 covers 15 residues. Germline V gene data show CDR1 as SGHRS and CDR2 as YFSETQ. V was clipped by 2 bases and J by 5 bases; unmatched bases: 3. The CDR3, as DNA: TGCGCCAGCAGCTTTCTAGCGGGAGAAACCGGGGAGCTGTTTTTT. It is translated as CASSFLAGETGELFF.

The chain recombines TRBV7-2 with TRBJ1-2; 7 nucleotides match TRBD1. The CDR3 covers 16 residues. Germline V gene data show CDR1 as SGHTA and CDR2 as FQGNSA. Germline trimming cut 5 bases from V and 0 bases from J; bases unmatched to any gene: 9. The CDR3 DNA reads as TGTGCCAGCAGCGTCCGAGGGGGCAGCTCTAACTATGGCTACACCTTC. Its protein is CASSVRGGSSNYGYTF.

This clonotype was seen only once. CDR3 loop: CASSQPGGPNTEAFF. CDR3 DNA: TGTGCCAGCAGTCAACCAGGGGGACCGAACACTGAAGCTTTCTTT. V is TRBV28 and J is TRBJ1-1, with TRBD1 matching 7 bases. With 5 bases clipped from V and 1 base from J, the junction kept 7 bases outside the gene matches. The CDR3 length is 15 residues. Germline assignment: CDR1 MDHEN and CDR2 SYDVKM.

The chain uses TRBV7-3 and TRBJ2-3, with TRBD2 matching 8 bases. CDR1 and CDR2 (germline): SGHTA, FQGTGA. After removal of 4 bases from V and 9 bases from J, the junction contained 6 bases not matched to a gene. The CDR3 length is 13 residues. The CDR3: CASSSSTSETQYF. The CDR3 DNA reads TGTGCCAGCAGCTCTTCGACTAGCGAGACGCAGTATTTT. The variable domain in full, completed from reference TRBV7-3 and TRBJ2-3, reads GAGVSQTPSNKVTEKGKYVELRCDPISGHTALYWYRQSLGQGPEFLIYFQGTGAADDSGLPNDRFFAVRPEGSVSTLKIQRTERGDSAVYLCASSSSTSETQYFGPGTRLTVL.

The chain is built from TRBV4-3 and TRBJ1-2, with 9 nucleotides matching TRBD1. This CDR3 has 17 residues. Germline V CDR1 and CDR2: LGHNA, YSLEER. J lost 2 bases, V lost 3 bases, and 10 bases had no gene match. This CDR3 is CASSQTEWDRANYGYTF. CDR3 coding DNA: TGCGCCAGCAGCCAGACGGAATGGGACAGGGCAAACTATGGCTACACCTTC.

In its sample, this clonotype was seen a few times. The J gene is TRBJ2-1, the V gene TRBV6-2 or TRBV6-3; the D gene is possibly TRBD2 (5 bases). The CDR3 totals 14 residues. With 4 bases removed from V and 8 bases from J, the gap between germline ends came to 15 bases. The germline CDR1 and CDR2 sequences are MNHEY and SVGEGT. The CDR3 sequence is CASSSRLSSHEQFF. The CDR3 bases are TGTGCCAGCAGTTCCCGACTATCTAGCCATGAGCAGTTCTTC.

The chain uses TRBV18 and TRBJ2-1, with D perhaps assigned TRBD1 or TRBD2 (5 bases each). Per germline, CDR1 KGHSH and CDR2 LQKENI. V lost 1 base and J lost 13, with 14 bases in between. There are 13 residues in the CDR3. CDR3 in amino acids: CASSPLGEETQFF. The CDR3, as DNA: TGTGCCAGCTCACCACTGGGGGAAGAGACCCAGTTCTTC.

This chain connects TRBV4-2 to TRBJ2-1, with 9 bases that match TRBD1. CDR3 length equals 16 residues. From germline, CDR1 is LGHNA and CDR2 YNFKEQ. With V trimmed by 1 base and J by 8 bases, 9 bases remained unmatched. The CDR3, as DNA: TGTGCCAGCAGCCAAGGGTCGGGACAGGGAGTCTATGAGCAGTTCTTC. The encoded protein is CASSQGSGQGVYEQFF.

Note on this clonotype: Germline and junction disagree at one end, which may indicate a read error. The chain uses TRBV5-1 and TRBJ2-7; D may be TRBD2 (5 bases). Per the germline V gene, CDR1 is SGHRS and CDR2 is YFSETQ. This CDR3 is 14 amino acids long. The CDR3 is CVSSLGGLEYEQYF. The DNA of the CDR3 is TGCGTCAGCAGCTTGGGTGGACTCGAGTACGAGCAGTACTTC. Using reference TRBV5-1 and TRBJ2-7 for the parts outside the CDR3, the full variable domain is KAGVTQTPRYLIKTRGQQVTLSCSPISGHRSVSWYQQTPGQGLQFLFEYFSETQRNKGNFPGRFSGRQFSNSRSEMNVSTLELGDSALYLCVSSLGGLEYEQYFGPGTRLTVT.

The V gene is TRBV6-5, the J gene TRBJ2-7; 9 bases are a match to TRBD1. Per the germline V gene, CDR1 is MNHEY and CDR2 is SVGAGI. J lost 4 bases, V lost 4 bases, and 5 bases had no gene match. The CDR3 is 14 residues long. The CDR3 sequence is CASSSGTGKYEQYF. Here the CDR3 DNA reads TGTGCCAGCAGTTCCGGGACAGGGAAGTACGAGCAGTACTTC.

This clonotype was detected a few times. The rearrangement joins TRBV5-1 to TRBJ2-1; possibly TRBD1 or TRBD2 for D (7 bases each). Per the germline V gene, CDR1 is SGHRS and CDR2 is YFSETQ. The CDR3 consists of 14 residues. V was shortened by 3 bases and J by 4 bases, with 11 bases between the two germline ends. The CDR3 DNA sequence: TGCGCCAGCAGCTCCAGGGGGGGGTACAATGAGCAGTTCTTC. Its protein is CASSSRGGYNEQFF.

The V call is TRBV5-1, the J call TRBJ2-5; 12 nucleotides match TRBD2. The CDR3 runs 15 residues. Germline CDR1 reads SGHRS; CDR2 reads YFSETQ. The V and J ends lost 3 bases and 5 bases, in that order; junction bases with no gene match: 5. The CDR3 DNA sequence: TGCGCCAGCAGCTCAGGGACTAGCGGGCACGAGACCCAGTACTTC. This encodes CASSSGTSGHETQYF.

CDR3 protein: CASSYSGSPYEQYF. In nucleotides, the CDR3 is TGTGCCAGCAGTTACTCGGGTAGTCCCTACGAGCAGTACTTC. The gene calls are TRBV6-6 and TRBJ2-7; D ambiguous. V lost 0 bases to trimming and J lost 2 bases, with 8 bases between them. CDR3 length equals 14 residues. Germline V CDR1 and CDR2: MNHNY, SVGAGI (reference sequence).

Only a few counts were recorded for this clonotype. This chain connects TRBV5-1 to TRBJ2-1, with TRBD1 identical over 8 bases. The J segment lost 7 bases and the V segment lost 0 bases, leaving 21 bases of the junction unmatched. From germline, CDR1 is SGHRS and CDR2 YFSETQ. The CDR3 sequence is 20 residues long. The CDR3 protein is CASSLVGLQVLGQGGNEQFF. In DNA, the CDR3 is TGCGCCAGCAGCTTGGTCGGTCTACAAGTACTCGGACAGGGTGGGAATGAGCAGTTCTTC.

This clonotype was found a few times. The CDR3 DNA sequence: TGCGCCAGCAGCCCCGGGGAGGGTCAAAATGAGCAGTTCTTC. Protein sequence: CASSPGEGQNEQFF. The chain employs TRBV5-1 and TRBJ2-1; 7 bases agree with TRBD2. The germline gives CDR1 SGHRS, CDR2 YFSETQ. Losses at the gene ends were 4 bases for V and 7 bases for J; bases not matched to a gene: 8. The CDR3 totals 14 residues.

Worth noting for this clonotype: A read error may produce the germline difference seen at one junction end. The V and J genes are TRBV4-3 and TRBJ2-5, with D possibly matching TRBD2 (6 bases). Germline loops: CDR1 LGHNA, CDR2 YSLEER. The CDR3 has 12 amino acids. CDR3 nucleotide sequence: TGCGTCAGCAGCCAAGCTACGGGGGAGCAGTACTTC. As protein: CVSSQATGEQYF.

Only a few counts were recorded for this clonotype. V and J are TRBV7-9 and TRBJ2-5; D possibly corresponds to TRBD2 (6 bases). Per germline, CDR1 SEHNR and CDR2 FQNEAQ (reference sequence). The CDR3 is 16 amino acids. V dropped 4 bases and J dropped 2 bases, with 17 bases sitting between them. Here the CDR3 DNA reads TGTGCCAGCAGCTCTAACGGAGGGTACCATCAAGAGACCCAGTACTTC. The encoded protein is CASSSNGGYHQETQYF.

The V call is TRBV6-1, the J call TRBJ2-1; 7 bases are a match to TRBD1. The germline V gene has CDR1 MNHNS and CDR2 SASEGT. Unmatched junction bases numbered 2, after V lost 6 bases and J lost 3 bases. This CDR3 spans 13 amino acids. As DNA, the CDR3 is TGTGCCAGCAGAAGGGACAGCTACAATGAGCAGTTCTTC. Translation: CASRRDSYNEQFF.

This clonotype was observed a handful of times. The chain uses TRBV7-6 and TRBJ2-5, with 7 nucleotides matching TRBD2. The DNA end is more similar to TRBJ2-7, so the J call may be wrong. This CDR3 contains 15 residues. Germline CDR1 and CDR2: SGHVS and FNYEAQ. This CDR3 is CASSLGFSGPYEQYF. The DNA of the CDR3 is TGTGCCAGCAGCTTAGGATTTAGCGGGCCTTACGAGCAGTACTTC.

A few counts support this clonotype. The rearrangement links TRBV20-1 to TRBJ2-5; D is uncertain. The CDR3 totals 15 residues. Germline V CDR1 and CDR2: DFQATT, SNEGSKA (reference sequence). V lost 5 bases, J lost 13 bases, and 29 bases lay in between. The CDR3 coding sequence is TGCAGTGCTCCCTCTCAGGCCCGGTCTGCTCCACACTTGTACTTC. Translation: CSAPSQARSAPHLYF.